These T cell receptor beta chains were read from a single sample in a study of T cell repertoires in cytomegalovirus infection. TCRdb re-derived calls from the reads in MiXCR, one entry per CDR3 protein. The sample lists about a million distinct CDR3 sequences, roughly 31% seen once, with roughly 13% in the top ten. These receptors are not linked to any known antigen. Sample: cultured CD8+ T cells from PBMCs, taken from culture after CMV antigen stimulation. The receptors here all came from a human donor in good health (CMV status not recorded). Some clones in this sample may be carry-over from other donors' samples. The CDR3 runs from the conserved cysteine through the conserved F or W. The D gene is left open where the match is weak. Rows may omit the clone size; those that give it use once, few, many or a size class.

j_gene: TRBJ1-5; v_gene: TRBV6-1; d_gene: -; abundance: few; CDR3nt: TGTGCCAGCAGTGAAAATAACCTCCTGGGGCCCCAGCATTTT; CDR3aa: CASSENNLLGPQHF
j_gene: TRBJ2-2; v_gene: TRBV7-9; d_gene: -; abundance: -; CDR3nt: TGTGTCAGCACCACCACCCGGGAGCTGTTTTTT; CDR3aa: CVSTTTRELFF
j_gene: TRBJ1-4; v_gene: TRBV7-9; d_gene: -; abundance: few; CDR3nt: TGTGCCAGCAGCTGGGACCCGGGGGAAAAACTGTTTTTT; CDR3aa: CASSWDPGEKLFF
j_gene: TRBJ2-7; v_gene: TRBV7-6; d_gene: TRBD2; abundance: few; CDR3nt: TGTGCCAGCAGCTTCCTAGCGGGTCCCTCTTACGAGCAGTACTTC; CDR3aa: CASSFLAGPSYEQYF
j_gene: TRBJ1-2; v_gene: TRBV7-9; d_gene: -; abundance: few; CDR3nt: TGTGCCAGCAGCTCCGCCGGGACTCATCTGGGAGGCTACACCTTC; CDR3aa: CASSSAGTHLGGYTF
j_gene: TRBJ2-1; v_gene: TRBV4-2; d_gene: -; abundance: few; CDR3nt: TGTGCCAGCAGCCAAGGGCAGGGGGGGCCCTACAATGAGCAGTTCTTC; CDR3aa: CASSQGQGGPYNEQFF
j_gene: TRBJ2-1; v_gene: TRBV7-6; d_gene: TRBD1; abundance: -; CDR3nt: TGTGCCAGCAGCTCCGGGGACAGGGGGCACAAGCAGTTCTTC; CDR3aa: CASSSGDRGHKQFF
j_gene: TRBJ2-2; v_gene: TRBV28; d_gene: -; abundance: many; CDR3nt: TGTGCCAGCAGTTTTGTCCCCGGGGAGCTGTTTTTT; CDR3aa: CASSFVPGELFF
j_gene: TRBJ2-1; v_gene: TRBV7-9; d_gene: -; abundance: -; CDR3nt: TGTGCCAGCAGCTTAGCCCAGATCCATGAGCAGTTCTTC; CDR3aa: CASSLAQIHEQFF
j_gene: TRBJ2-1; v_gene: TRBV27; d_gene: TRBD1; abundance: -; CDR3nt: TGTGCCAGCAGTTTAGACCAGGGGGCTGGCTACAATGAGCAGTTCTTC; CDR3aa: CASSLDQGAGYNEQFF
j_gene: TRBJ2-2; v_gene: TRBV7-8; d_gene: TRBD1; abundance: many; CDR3nt: TGTGCCAGTCGAGGGACAGGGAGCGACACCGGGGAGCTGTTTTTT; CDR3aa: CASRGTGSDTGELFF
j_gene: TRBJ2-6; v_gene: TRBV4-1; d_gene: -; abundance: -; CDR3nt: TGCGCCAGCAGCCAAGGCCGTAACTCTGGGGCCAACGTCCTGACTTTC; CDR3aa: CASSQGRNSGANVLTF
j_gene: TRBJ1-4; v_gene: TRBV6-6; d_gene: TRBD1; abundance: many; CDR3nt: TGTGCCAGCAGCCCAACAGGGGGAAGGGAAAAACTGTTTTTT; CDR3aa: CASSPTGGREKLFF
j_gene: TRBJ2-1; v_gene: TRBV6-2/TRBV6-3; d_gene: -; abundance: few; CDR3nt: TGTGCCAGTTCTGGAGCGTTAGATGAGCAGTTCTTC; CDR3aa: CASSGALDEQFF
j_gene: TRBJ1-1; v_gene: TRBV7-3; d_gene: TRBD1; abundance: many; CDR3nt: TGTGCCAGCAGCTCTTACAGGGGCACTGAAGCTTTCTTT; CDR3aa: CASSSYRGTEAFF